A single sample is the source of the 9 T cell receptor beta chains below, sequenced in a study of T-cell reconstitution after alpha-beta-depleted transplantation in children. Preparing the TCRbeta library involved the use of unique molecular identifiers. MiXCR, run by TCRdb on the PCR reads, gives a single entry per CDR3 protein. The profile covers approximately 390,000 distinct CDR3 sequences, with 9.5% to 13% appearing a single time and 5% to 6.5% taken by the ten largest. The specimen comprised PBMCs from the stem cell graft donor, sampled from the stem cell graft. These TCRs come from a human donor who donated a stem cell graft to a child with acute myeloid leukemia.

This clonotype has more than one count but fewer than ten. The V call is TRBV15, the J call TRBJ2-7; either TRBD1 or TRBD2 may fit D (6 bases each). Germline lookup yields CDR1 LNHNV and CDR2 YYDKDF (reference sequence). V was shortened by 1 base and J by 1 base, with 11 bases between the two germline ends. The CDR3 length is 15 residues. The CDR3 sequence is CATSRGGDTSYEQYF. The CDR3 DNA is TGTGCCACCAGCAGAGGCGGGGACACTTCCTACGAGCAGTACTTC.

CDR3 amino acids: CASRTRLAGELFF. CDR3 in DNA: TGTGCCAGCAGGACCAGACTAGCCGGGGAGCTGTTTTTT. This sequence joins TRBV5-6 and TRBJ2-2; TRBD2 might be the D (6 bases). Germline lookup yields CDR1 SGHDT and CDR2 YYEEEE. The CDR3 is 13 amino acids. Trimming shortened V by 5 bases and J by 6 bases, and 11 bases separated the two germline ends.

The chain employs TRBV20-1 and TRBJ2-3; 10 bases map to TRBD2. Trimming removed 6 bases from V and 3 bases from J; junction bases left unmatched: 6. Germline values: CDR1 DFQATT, CDR2 SNEGSKA (reference sequence). The CDR3 length is 14 residues. The CDR3 DNA is TGCAGTGCCGTAGCGGGGGGACCTACAGATACGCAGTATTTT. It specifies CSAVAGGPTDTQYF.

J is TRBJ2-3 and V is TRBV12-3 or TRBV12-4; D could derive from TRBD1 or TRBD2 (6 bases each). Trimming stripped 9 bases from V and 0 bases from J, with 16 bases between. CDR3 length: 15 amino acids. CDR3 sequence (DNA): TGTGCCAGGTACCCGGGGGCCGGTAGCACAGATACGCAGTATTTT. Its translation is CARYPGAGSTDTQYF.

Note on this clonotype: The junction does not match germline at one end; this may be a read error. This chain joins TRBV6-1 and TRBJ2-3; no reliable D call. The CDR3 sequence is 13 residues long. Germline CDR1 is MNHNS and CDR2 is SASEGT. CDR3 nucleotides: TGTGCCAGCATAAGACCGGGTACAGATACGCGGTATTTT. Its translation: CASIRPGTDTRYF.

The sample holds a few counts of this clonotype. The chain combines TRBV29-1 with TRBJ1-1, with no clear D. V was cut by 4 bases and J by 5 bases, with 14 bases left in between. CDR1 and CDR2 from the germline V gene are SQVTM and ANQGSEA. The CDR3 contains 13 residues. The CDR3 DNA reads as TGCAGCGTTGGAAGCCGGATTAGTACTGAAGCTTTCTTT. Amino acid sequence: CSVGSRISTEAFF. Full variable domain (remainder filled in from reference TRBV29-1 and TRBJ1-1): SAVISQKPSRDICQRGTSLTIQCQVDSQVTMMFWYRQQPGQSLTLIATANQGSEATYESGFVIDKFPISRPNLTFSTLTVSNMSPEDSSIYLCSVGSRISTEAFFGQGTRLTVV.

This clonotype was seen only a few times. The genes are TRBV30 and TRBJ1-1; D is uncertain. CDR1 and CDR2 from the germline V gene are GTSNPN and SVGIG (reference sequence). V was shortened by 3 bases and J by 11 bases, with 19 bases between the two germline ends. This CDR3 contains 13 residues. The CDR3 loop is CAWRNAGSPVAFF. DNA of the CDR3: TGTGCCTGGAGGAACGCAGGCTCGCCGGTGGCTTTCTTT.

In its sample, this clonotype was seen many times. V gene TRBV4-1 combines with J gene TRBJ2-5; D is uncertain. This CDR3 has 14 residues. Germline V gene sequence: CDR1 MGHRA, CDR2 YSYEKL. V was shortened by 1 base and J by 1 base, with 7 bases between the two germline ends. As DNA, the CDR3 is TGCGCCAGCAGCCAAGTTATAACCCAAGAGACCCAGTACTTC. Its protein product is CASSQVITQETQYF.

This clonotype was seen many times. This chain links TRBV6-1 with TRBJ2-3; D may be TRBD2 (5 bases). Trimming removed 1 base at V and 6 bases at J, with 17 bases between. Germline CDR1 and CDR2: MNHNS and SASEGT. The CDR3 is 16 amino acids. The DNA of the CDR3 is TGTGCCAGCAGTGAAGTGTTGGGAGCGACGTTGGATACGCAGTATTTT. This gives the protein CASSEVLGATLDTQYF.